This TCR beta chain was sequenced in a study of T cell changes during pregnancy in multiple sclerosis. The method was immunoSEQ multiplex PCR; TCRdb's version includes in-frame clones alone and lacks a portion of them. This sample carries 45,000 to 60,000 clones, about nine tenths of them seen once, and the ten largest clones take less than 4%. The CDR3 has 16 residues. The V and J ends lost 4 bases and 6 bases, in that order; junction bases with no gene match: 14. CDR1 and CDR2 from the germline V gene are SGHVS and FNYEAQ. The chain links TRBV7-6 to TRBJ1-2; 7 nucleotides agree with TRBD1. The TCR sequence derives from a female donor with multiple sclerosis, enrolled in a pregnancy study. The sequenced sample was CD8+ T cells from peripheral blood mononuclear cells, obtained before pregnancy. The CDR3: CASSSLSRQGVDGYTF. For the CDR3, the DNA is TGTGCCAGCAGCTCCCTTAGTCGGCAGGGGGTAGATGGCTACACCTTC.